This TCR beta chain was profiled in a study of blood T cell repertoires in COVID-19. Worth noting for this clone: The germline gene is not matched at one end of the junction; a read error may be the cause.

The germline CDR1 and CDR2 sequences are SQVTM and ANQGSEA. The CDR3 length is 13 residues. The table came from immunoSEQ multiplex PCR; TCRdb's copy has only in-frame clones and leaves some out. The repertoire has 300,000 or so clones, about 89% of them found once; the top ten carry around 6.6%. The TCR originated in a man between 18 and 35 years old who had recovered from COVID-19. The chain carries TRBV29-1 and TRBJ1-2; 9 positions agree with TRBD1. The sample consisted of peripheral blood. DNA of the CDR3: TGCAGCGTCGAAGGACAGGGGAGATATGGCTACACCTTC. This codes for CSVEGQGRYGYTF. Full variable domain (rest looked up from reference TRBV29-1 and TRBJ1-2): SAVISQKPSRDICQRGTSLTIQCQVDSQVTMMFWYRQQPGQSLTLIATANQGSEATYESGFVIDKFPISRPNLTFSTLTVSNMSPEDSSIYLCSVEGQGRYGYTFGSGTRLTVV.